The 12 T cell receptor beta chains reported below all come from one sample, sequenced in a study of blood T cells in healthy people across ages. With a J-beta primer mix and a sample-barcoded 5' primer, a second PCR ran roughly 6 to 11 cycles. TCRdb redid the calling of the 5' RACE reads with MiXCR, one entry per CDR3 protein. The sample holds 1.5 million to 2 million distinct CDR3 sequences; roughly 30% are singletons and the top ten take about 11%. Sequenced: blood. The receptors shown here come from a woman in her twenties or thirties in good health.

Only a few counts were recorded for this clonotype. The chain couples TRBV20-1 to TRBJ1-1; 7 bases align to TRBD1. Trimming at V came to 6 bases and at J to 0 bases, leaving 4 bases not matched to a gene. The CDR3 has 13 residues. Germline CDR1 DFQATT, CDR2 SNEGSKA (reference sequence). CDR3 sequence: CSASTGMNTEAFF. The CDR3 DNA reads TGCAGTGCATCGACAGGGATGAACACTGAAGCTTTCTTT.

In its sample, this clonotype was seen a few times. V usage is TRBV7-8 and J usage is TRBJ2-2; TRBD2 matches at 7 bases. This CDR3 region has 17 residues. The V gene end was trimmed by 3 bases and the J gene end by 0 bases; junction bases not matched to a gene: 7. Germline V CDR1 and CDR2: SGHVS, FQNEAQ. The CDR3 DNA sequence: TGTGCCAGCAGCTTCAAGCGGGGAAGCCCGAACACCGGGGAGCTGTTTTTT. Translated, it gives CASSFKRGSPNTGELFF.

Details on this clonotype: A junction boundary mismatches the germline segment, possibly from a read error. The chain joins TRBV11-3 to TRBJ2-7; 11 nucleotides line up with TRBD2. Germline V gene data show CDR1 as SGHNT and CDR2 as YENEEA. The CDR3 contains 14 residues. The CDR3 region has the DNA TGTGTCAGCAGCCCGGGACTAGCGGATGGCGAGCAGTACTTC. It codes for CVSSPGLADGEQYF. Full variable domain (remainder filled in from reference TRBV11-3 and TRBJ2-7): EAGVVQSPRYKIIEKKQPVAFWCNPISGHNTLYWYLQNLGQGPELLIRYENEEAVDDSQLPKDRFSAERLKGVDSTLKIQPAELGDSAVYLCVSSPGLADGEQYFGPGTRLTVT.

This clonotype has just a few counts. J is TRBJ2-7 and V is TRBV18; D remains ambiguous. Trimming removed 3 bases at V and 2 bases at J, with 11 bases between. Germline V lookup: CDR1 KGHSH, CDR2 LQKENI. There are 14 residues in the CDR3. The CDR3 DNA follows: TGTGCCAGCTCACCCGGGCCAAGAACCTACGAGCAGTACTTC. Translated, it gives CASSPGPRTYEQYF. Full variable domain (rest looked up from reference TRBV18 and TRBJ2-7): NAGVMQNPRHLVRRRGQEARLRCSPMKGHSHVYWYRQLPEEGLKFMVYLQKENIIDESGMPKERFSAEFPKEGPSILRIQQVVRGDSAAYFCASSPGPRTYEQYFGPGTRLTVT.

This clonotype was seen only a few times. The V gene is TRBV9, the J gene TRBJ2-4; perhaps D is TRBD1 or TRBD2 (6 bases each). The CDR3 runs to 16 residues. The V gene's germline CDR1 is SGDLS and CDR2 YYNGEE. V shed 3 bases and J shed 0 bases, with 13 bases lying between them. CDR3: CASSEQGGLAKNIQYF. The DNA for the CDR3 is TGTGCCAGCAGCGAACAGGGAGGTTTAGCCAAAAACATTCAGTACTTC.

This clonotype was detected only a few times. The chain has TRBV30 and TRBJ2-3; D may match TRBD1 or TRBD2 (5 bases each). The CDR3 spans 15 residues. Germline V CDR1 and CDR2: GTSNPN, SVGIG (reference sequence). V lost 0 bases and J 1 base, leaving 11 bases between the germline ends. The CDR3 loop reads CAWSVRVGGTDTQYF. The DNA for the CDR3 is TGTGCCTGGAGTGTACGGGTGGGGGGCACAGATACGCAGTATTTT.

This sequence joins TRBV7-9 and TRBJ1-2; TRBD1 matches 11 bases. The trim removed 6 bases at V and 8 bases at J, leaving 11 bases unmatched. CDR3 size: 15 residues. Germline values: CDR1 SEHNR, CDR2 FQNEAQ (reference sequence). In nucleotides, the CDR3 is TGTGCCAGCAGAAGGGGACAGGGGGATGCGGTGGGCTACACCTTC. Translating it yields CASRRGQGDAVGYTF. The complete variable domain, with remaining parts taken from reference TRBV7-9 and TRBJ1-2, reads DTGVSQNPRHKITKRGQNVTFRCDPISEHNRLYWYRQTLGQGPEFLTYFQNEAQLEKSRLLSDRFSAERPKGSFSTLEIQRTEQGDSAMYLCASRRGQGDAVGYTFGSGTRLTVV.

This clonotype was picked up a small number of times. The chain links TRBV7-2 to TRBJ2-5, with 7 bases lining up with TRBD1. The CDR3 spans 19 residues. J was trimmed by 5 bases and V by 4 bases; bases with no gene match: 22. The germline V gene encodes CDR1 SGHTA and CDR2 FQGNSA. The DNA of the CDR3 is TGTGCCAGCAGCTGGCCCTCGGCCATACAGGGGATGAGGAAGGAGACCCAGTACTTC. The encoded protein is CASSWPSAIQGMRKETQYF.

This chain connects TRBV20-1 to TRBJ2-6; 7 nucleotides align to TRBD2. Germline V gene lookup returns CDR1 DFQATT and CDR2 SNEGSKA (reference sequence). The CDR3 extends over 16 amino acids. J was trimmed by 1 base and V by 0 bases; bases with no gene match: 3. CDR3 region: CSARDVGGSGANVLTF. CDR3 DNA sequence: TGCAGTGCTAGAGATGTGGGAGGGTCTGGGGCCAACGTCCTGACTTTC.

The genes are TRBV18 and TRBJ2-1; TRBD2 agrees at 7 bases. This CDR3 spans 13 amino acids. Germline-derived CDR1 and CDR2 are KGHSH and LQKENI. Unmatched junction bases numbered 6, after V lost 6 bases and J lost 7 bases. CDR3 sequence reads: CASSREVANEQFF. DNA of the CDR3: TGTGCCAGCTCCCGGGAGGTAGCGAATGAGCAGTTCTTC.

This clonotype was recorded a few times. This may come from a read error, since a much larger clone is one base off. The V and J genes are TRBV7-2 and TRBJ1-2; tentative D call: TRBD1 (5 bases). This CDR3 is built from 13 residues. Per germline, CDR1 SGHTA and CDR2 FQGNSA. The CDR3 DNA follows: TGTGCCTGCAGCTTAGCCAGGGAGAATGGCTACACCTTC. It is translated as CACSLARENGYTF.

This clonotype was observed a few times. The chain recombines TRBV29-1 with TRBJ1-2; TRBD1 agrees at 9 bases. After removal of 5 bases from V and 8 bases from J, the junction contained 9 bases not matched to a gene. Germline V CDR1 and CDR2: SQVTM, ANQGSEA. This CDR3 region has 13 residues. This chain's CDR3 is CSVTGQGEWGYTF. For the CDR3, the DNA is TGCAGCGTTACGGGACAGGGTGAATGGGGCTACACCTTC.